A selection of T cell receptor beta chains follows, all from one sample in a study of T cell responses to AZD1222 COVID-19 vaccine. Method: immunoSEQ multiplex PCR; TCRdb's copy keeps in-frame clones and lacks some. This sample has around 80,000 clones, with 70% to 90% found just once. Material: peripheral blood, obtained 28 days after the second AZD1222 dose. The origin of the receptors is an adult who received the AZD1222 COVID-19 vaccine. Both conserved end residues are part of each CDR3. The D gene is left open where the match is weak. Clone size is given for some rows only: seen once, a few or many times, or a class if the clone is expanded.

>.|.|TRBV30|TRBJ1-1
CAWSWEGTEAFF
TGTGCCTGGAGCTGGGAGGGCACTGAAGCTTTCTTT
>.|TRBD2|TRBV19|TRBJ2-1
CASSMETSGRRSSYNEQFF
TGTGCCAGTAGTATGGAGACTAGCGGGAGGAGGAGCTCCTACAATGAGCAGTTCTTC
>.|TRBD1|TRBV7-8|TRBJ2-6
CASSRIGTGGSGANVLTF
TGTGCCAGCAGCAGAATCGGGACAGGGGGCTCTGGGGCCAACGTCCTGACTTTC
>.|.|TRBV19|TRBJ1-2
CASRTEAAVPYGYTF
TGTGCCAGTAGGACAGAGGCAGCGGTCCCCTATGGCTACACCTTC
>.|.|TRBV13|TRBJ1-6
CASSLRGGRGQNSPLHF
TGTGCCAGCAGCCTGCGCGGCGGCAGGGGCCAAAATTCACCCCTCCACTTT
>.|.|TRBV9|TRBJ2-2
CASSVEEARRINTGELFF
TGTGCCAGCAGCGTAGAGGAAGCGAGGCGAATCAACACCGGGGAGCTGTTTTTT
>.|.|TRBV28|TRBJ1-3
CASTRGGGGSGNTIYF
TGTGCCAGCACCAGGGGAGGGGGAGGGTCTGGAAACACCATATATTTT
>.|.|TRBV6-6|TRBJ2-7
CASRSGRSATYEQYF
TGTGCCAGCAGGTCGGGTAGGAGCGCCACCTACGAGCAGTACTTC
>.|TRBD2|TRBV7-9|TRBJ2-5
CASSPPRASGSWTPQYF
TGTGCCAGCAGTCCCCCGCGGGCTAGCGGGAGTTGGACGCCCCAGTACTTC
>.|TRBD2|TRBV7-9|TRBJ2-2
CASSPARGLAEGTGELFF
TGTGCCAGCAGCCCCGCTAGAGGACTAGCGGAGGGCACCGGGGAGCTGTTTTTT
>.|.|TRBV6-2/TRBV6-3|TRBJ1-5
CASSTLSARDGSPQHF
TGTGCCAGCAGCACCCTTTCGGCCAGGGACGGATCGCCCCAGCATTTT
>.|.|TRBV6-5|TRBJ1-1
CASSYSEGLVTEAFF
TGTGCCAGCAGTTACTCAGAGGGGCTGGTCACTGAAGCTTTCTTT
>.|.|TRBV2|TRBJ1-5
CASSEQGNSNQPQHF
TGTGCCAGCAGTGAACAGGGTAATAGCAATCAGCCCCAGCATTTT
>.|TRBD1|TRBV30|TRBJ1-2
CASRDRVDYGYTF
TGTGCCTCCCGCGACAGGGTTGACTATGGCTACACCTTC
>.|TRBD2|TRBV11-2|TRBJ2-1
CASSLGGSLREQFF
TGTGCCAGCAGCCTCGGGGGGAGCTTAAGGGAGCAGTTCTTC
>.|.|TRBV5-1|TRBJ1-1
CASSIDTEAFF
TGCGCCAGCAGTATCGACACTGAAGCTTTCTTT
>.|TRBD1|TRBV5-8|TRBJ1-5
CASSPTGGSYQPQHF
TGTGCCAGCAGCCCCACAGGGGGAAGCTATCAGCCCCAGCATTTT
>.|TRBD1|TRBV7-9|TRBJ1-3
CASSWGQGAAGNTIYF
TGTGCCAGCAGCTGGGGACAGGGTGCGGCTGGAAACACCATATATTTT
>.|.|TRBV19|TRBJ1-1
CASSIGSLNTEAFF
TGTGCCAGTAGTATTGGCAGCTTGAACACTGAAGCTTTCTTT
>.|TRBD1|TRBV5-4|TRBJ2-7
CASSTPGTGGRRWDEQYF
TGTGCCAGCAGCACCCCCGGGACAGGTGGAAGACGTTGGGACGAGCAGTACTTC
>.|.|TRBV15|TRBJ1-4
CATSRDRRNNEKLFF
TGTGCCACCAGCAGAGATCGACGAAATAATGAAAAACTGTTTTTT
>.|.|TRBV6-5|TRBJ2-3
CASTEQTYTDTQYF
TGTGCCAGCACAGAACAAACATACACAGATACGCAGTATTTT
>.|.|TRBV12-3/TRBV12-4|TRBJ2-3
CASSFSDTQYF
TGTGCCAGCAGTTTCTCAGATACGCAGTATTTT
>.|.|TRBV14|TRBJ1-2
CASSQVVGNYGYTF
TGTGCCAGCAGCCAAGTGGTCGGTAACTATGGCTACACCTTC
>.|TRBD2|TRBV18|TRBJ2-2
CASSPLAGDNTGELFF
TGTGCCAGCTCACCACTAGCGGGGGATAACACCGGGGAGCTGTTTTTT
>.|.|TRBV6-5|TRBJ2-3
CASSYVQGGPTDTQYF
TGTGCCAGCAGTTACGTTCAAGGGGGACCCACAGATACGCAGTATTTT
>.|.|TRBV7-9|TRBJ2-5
CASSSQDGAQYF
TGTGCCAGCAGCTCCCAGGACGGAGCCCAGTACTTC
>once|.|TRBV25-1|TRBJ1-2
CASSESASMGGYTF
TGTGCCAGCAGTGAATCGGCCAGCATGGGTGGCTACACCTTC
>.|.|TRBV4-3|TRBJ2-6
CASSQEFGLISGANVLTF
TGCGCCAGCAGCCAAGAATTTGGACTCATCTCTGGGGCCAACGTCCTGACTTTC
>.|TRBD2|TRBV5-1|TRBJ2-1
CASSLRTSGLNEQFF
TGCGCCAGCAGCTTACGGACTAGCGGCCTCAATGAGCAGTTCTTC
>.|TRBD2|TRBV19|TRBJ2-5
CASRPSGRDQETQYF
TGTGCCAGCCGACCTAGCGGGAGGGACCAAGAGACCCAGTACTTC
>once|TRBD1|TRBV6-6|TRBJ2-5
CASSHRGQGALETQYF
TGTGCCAGCAGCCACAGGGGGCAGGGGGCATTAGAGACCCAGTACTTC
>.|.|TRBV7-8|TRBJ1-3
CASSLPFSRNTIYF
TGTGCCAGCAGCTTACCGTTCAGTAGAAACACCATATATTTT
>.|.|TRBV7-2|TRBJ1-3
CASSLWGGATGNTIYF
TGTGCCAGCAGCTTATGGGGGGGGGCCACCGGAAACACCATATATTTT
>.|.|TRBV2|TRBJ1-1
CASRIGLNTEAFF
TGTGCCAGCAGAATTGGCTTGAACACTGAAGCTTTCTTT
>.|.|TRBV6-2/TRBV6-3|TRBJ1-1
CASSYRPQGKNTEAFF
TGTGCCAGCAGTTACCGCCCACAGGGTAAGAACACTGAAGCTTTCTTT
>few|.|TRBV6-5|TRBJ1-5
CASSSHTSGQPQHF
TGTGCCAGCAGTTCTCACACCTCCGGTCAGCCCCAGCATTTT
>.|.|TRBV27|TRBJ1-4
CASSLSMGGAGKLFF
TGTGCCAGCAGTTTATCGATGGGGGGCGCAGGAAAACTGTTTTTT
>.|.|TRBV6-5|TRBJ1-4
CASSSGAEEEKLFF
TGTGCCAGCAGCTCAGGGGCCGAGGAAGAAAAACTGTTTTTT
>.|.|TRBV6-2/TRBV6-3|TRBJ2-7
CASSYQGVPYEQYF
TGTGCCAGCAGTTACCAGGGAGTGCCCTACGAGCAGTACTTC
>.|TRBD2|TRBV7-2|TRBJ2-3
CASRAGTILTDTQYF
TGTGCCAGCAGAGCCGGGACTATCCTCACAGATACGCAGTATTTT
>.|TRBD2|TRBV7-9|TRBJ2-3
CASSSTSGITDTQYF
TGTGCCAGCAGCTCGACTAGCGGTATCACAGATACGCAGTATTTT
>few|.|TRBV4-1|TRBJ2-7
CASSQQVGITVYEQYF
TGCGCCAGCAGCCAGCAGGTAGGGATTACGGTCTACGAGCAGTACTTC
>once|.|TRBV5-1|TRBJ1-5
CASSLGYEGNQPQHF
TGCGCCAGCAGCTTGGGTTACGAGGGCAATCAGCCCCAGCATTTT
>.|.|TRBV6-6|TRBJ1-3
CASRQPVSGNTIYF
TGTGCCAGCAGACAACCCGTTTCTGGAAACACCATATATTTT
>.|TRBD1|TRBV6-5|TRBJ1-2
CASTPGQGFDYGYTF
TGTGCCAGCACTCCGGGACAGGGGTTCGACTATGGCTACACCTTC
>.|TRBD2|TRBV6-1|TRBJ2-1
CASSTGTSGNNEQFF
TGTGCCAGCAGTACCGGGACTAGCGGAAACAATGAGCAGTTCTTC
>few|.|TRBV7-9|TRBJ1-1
CASSYRGRGENTEAFF
TGTGCCAGCAGCTACCGCGGCCGGGGGGAGAACACTGAAGCTTTCTTT
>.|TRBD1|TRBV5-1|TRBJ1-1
CASSYGTGGVGYPEAFF
TGCGCCAGCAGCTACGGGACAGGGGGCGTAGGGTATCCTGAAGCTTTCTTT
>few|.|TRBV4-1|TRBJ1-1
CASSQGNVNTEAFF
TGCGCCAGCAGCCAAGGTAACGTTAACACTGAAGCTTTCTTT
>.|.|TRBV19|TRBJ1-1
CASSGREAFF
TGTGCCAGTTCGGGGAGGGAAGCTTTCTTT
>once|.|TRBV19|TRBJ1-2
CASSTYGAGYTF
TGTGCCAGTAGCACCTACGGGGCTGGCTACACCTTC
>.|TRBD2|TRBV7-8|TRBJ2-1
CASSRLTSGGYNEQFF
TGTGCCAGCAGCCGCCTGACTAGCGGGGGGTACAATGAGCAGTTCTTC
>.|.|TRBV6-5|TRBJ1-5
CASRSGSLQPQHF
TGTGCCAGCAGATCGGGGTCCCTCCAGCCCCAGCATTTT
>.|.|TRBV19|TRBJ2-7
CASSSRERTSTYEQYF
TGTGCCAGTAGCTCCAGGGAGAGAACCTCGACCTACGAGCAGTACTTC
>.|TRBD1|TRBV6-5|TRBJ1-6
CASRHTGTGGTPLHF
TGTGCCAGCAGACATACCGGGACAGGGGGAACACCCCTCCACTTT
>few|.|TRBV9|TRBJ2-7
CASSASVPYEQYF
TGTGCCAGCAGCGCCTCAGTACCCTACGAGCAGTACTTC
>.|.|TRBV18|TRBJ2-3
CASSEDTQYF
TGTGCCAGCTCAGAAGATACGCAGTATTTT
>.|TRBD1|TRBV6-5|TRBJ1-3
CASGRDRAGNTIYF
TGTGCCAGCGGCCGGGACAGGGCTGGAAACACCATATATTTT